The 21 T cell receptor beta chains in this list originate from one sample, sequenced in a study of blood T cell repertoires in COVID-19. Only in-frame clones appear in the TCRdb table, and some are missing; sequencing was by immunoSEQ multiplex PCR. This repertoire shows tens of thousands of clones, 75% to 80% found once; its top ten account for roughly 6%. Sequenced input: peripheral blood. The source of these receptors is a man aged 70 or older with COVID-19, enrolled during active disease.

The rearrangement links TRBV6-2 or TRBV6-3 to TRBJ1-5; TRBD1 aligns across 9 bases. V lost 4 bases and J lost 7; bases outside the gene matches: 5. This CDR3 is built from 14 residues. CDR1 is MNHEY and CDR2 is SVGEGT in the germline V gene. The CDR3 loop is CASSWGQGRQPQHF. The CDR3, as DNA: TGTGCCAGCAGTTGGGGACAGGGTAGGCAGCCCCAGCATTTT.

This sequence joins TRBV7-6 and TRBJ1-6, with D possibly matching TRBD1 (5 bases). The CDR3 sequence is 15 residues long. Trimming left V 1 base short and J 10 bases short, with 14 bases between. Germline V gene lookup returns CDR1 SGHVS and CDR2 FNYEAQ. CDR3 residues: CASSLDSGGGSPLHF. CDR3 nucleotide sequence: TGTGCCAGCAGCTTAGATTCGGGGGGAGGCTCACCCCTCCACTTT.

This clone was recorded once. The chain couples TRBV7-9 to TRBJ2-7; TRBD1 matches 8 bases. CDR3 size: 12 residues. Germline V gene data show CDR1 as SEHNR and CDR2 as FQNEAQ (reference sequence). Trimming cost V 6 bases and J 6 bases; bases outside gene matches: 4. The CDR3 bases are TGTGCCAGCAGTCCGACAGGGGTCGAGCAGTACTTC. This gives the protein CASSPTGVEQYF.

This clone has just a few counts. CDR3 nucleotide sequence: TGTGCCAGCAGTCCCGGACAGGCGAACACTGAAGCTTTCTTT. It translates to CASSPGQANTEAFF. The chain employs TRBV27 and TRBJ1-1; 7 positions match TRBD1. The CDR3 sequence is 14 residues long. Trimming took 5 bases from V and 1 from J; bases not matched to a gene: 4. Germline CDR1 MNHEY, CDR2 SMNVEV (reference sequence).

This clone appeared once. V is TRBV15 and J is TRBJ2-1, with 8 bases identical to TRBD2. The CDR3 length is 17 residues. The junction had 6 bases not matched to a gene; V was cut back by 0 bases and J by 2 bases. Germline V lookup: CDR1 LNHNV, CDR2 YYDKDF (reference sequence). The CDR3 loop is CATSRDLSGSPYNEQFF. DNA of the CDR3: TGTGCCACCAGCAGAGACTTAAGCGGGAGCCCCTACAATGAGCAGTTCTTC. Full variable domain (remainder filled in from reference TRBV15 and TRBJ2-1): DAMVIQNPRYQVTQFGKPVTLSCSQTLNHNVMYWYQQKSSQAPKLLFHYYDKDFNNEADTPDNFQSRRPNTSFCFLDIRSPGLGDTAMYLCATSRDLSGSPYNEQFFGPGTRLTVL.

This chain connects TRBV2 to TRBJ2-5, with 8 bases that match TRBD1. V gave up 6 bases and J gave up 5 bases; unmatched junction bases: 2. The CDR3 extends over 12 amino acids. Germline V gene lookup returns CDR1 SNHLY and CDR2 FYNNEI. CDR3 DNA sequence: TGTGCCAGCAGGAACAGGGGGGAGACCCAGTACTTC. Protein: CASRNRGETQYF.

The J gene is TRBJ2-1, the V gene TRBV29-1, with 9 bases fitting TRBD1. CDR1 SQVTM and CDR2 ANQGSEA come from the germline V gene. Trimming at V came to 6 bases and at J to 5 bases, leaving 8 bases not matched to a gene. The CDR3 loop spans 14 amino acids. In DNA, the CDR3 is TGCAGCGTGCGACCGGGACAGGGCCACAATGAGCAGTTCTTC. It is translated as CSVRPGQGHNEQFF.

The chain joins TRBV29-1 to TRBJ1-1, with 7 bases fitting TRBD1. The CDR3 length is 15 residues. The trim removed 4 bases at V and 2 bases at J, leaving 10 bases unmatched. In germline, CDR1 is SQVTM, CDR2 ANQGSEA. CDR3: CSVAKGTVQNTEAFF. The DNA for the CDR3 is TGCAGCGTTGCGAAGGGGACAGTCCAAAACACTGAAGCTTTCTTT.

The CDR3 sequence is CASSANRGGGELFF. In DNA form, the CDR3 reads TGTGCCAGTAGTGCAAACAGGGGTGGCGGGGAGCTGTTTTTT. This sequence joins TRBV19 and TRBJ2-2, with 7 bases matching TRBD1. The trim removed 5 bases at V and 7 bases at J, leaving 7 bases unmatched. CDR3 length equals 14 residues. Germline V CDR1 and CDR2: LNHDA, SQIVND (reference sequence).

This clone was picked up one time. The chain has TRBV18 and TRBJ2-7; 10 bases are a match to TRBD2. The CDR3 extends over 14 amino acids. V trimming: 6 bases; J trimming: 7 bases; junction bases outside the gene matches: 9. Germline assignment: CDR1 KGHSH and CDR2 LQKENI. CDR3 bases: TGTGCCAGCTCCCCCAGCGGGAGGGTGGGGGAGCAGTACTTC. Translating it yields CASSPSGRVGEQYF.

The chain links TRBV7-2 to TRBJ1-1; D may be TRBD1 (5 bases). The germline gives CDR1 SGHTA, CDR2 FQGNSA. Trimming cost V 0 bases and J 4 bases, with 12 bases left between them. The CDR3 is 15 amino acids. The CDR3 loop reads CASSLARGGTTEAFF. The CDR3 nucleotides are TGTGCCAGCAGCTTAGCCCGGGGGGGGACCACTGAAGCTTTCTTT.

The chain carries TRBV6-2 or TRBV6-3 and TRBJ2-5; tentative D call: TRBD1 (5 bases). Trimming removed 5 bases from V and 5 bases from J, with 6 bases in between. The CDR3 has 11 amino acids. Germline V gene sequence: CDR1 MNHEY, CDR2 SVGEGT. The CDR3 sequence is CASSDSETQYF. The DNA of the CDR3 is TGTGCCAGCAGTGACAGTGAGACCCAGTACTTC.

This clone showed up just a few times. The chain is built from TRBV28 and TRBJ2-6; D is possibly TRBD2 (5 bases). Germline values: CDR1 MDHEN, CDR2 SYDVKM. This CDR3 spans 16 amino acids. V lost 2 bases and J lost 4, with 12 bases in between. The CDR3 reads CASSLEGVVGANVLTF. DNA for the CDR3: TGTGCCAGCAGTTTAGAGGGAGTAGTAGGGGCCAACGTCCTGACTTTC.

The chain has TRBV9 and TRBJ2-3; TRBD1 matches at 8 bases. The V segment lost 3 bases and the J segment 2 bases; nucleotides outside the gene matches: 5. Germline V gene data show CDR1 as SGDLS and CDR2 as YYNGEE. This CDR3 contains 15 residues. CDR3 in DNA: TGTGCCAGCAGCGGGGACAGGCGAATCACAGATACGCAGTATTTT. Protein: CASSGDRRITDTQYF.

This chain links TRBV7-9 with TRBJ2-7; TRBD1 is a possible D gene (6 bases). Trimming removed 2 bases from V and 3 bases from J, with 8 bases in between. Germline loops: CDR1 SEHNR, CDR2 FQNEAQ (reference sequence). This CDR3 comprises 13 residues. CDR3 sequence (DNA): TGTGCCAGCAGCTTATCCAGGGGCTACGAGCAGTACTTC. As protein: CASSLSRGYEQYF.

CDR3 sequence (DNA): TGTGCCACCAGCGGCAGACTAGCGCGGGGCACAGATACGCAGTATTTT. Translation: CATSGRLARGTDTQYF. V and J are TRBV15 and TRBJ2-3; the match to TRBD2 covers 8 bases. From germline, CDR1 is LNHNV and CDR2 YYDKDF (reference sequence). Trimming cost V 5 bases and J 1 base; bases outside gene matches: 8. This CDR3 has 16 amino acids.

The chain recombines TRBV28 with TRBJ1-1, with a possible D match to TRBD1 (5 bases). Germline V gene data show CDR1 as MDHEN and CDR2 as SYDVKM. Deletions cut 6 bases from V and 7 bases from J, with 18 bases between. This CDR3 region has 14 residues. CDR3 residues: CASSELRQILEAFF. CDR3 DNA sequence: TGTGCCAGCAGCGAACTAAGACAGATACTTGAAGCTTTCTTT.

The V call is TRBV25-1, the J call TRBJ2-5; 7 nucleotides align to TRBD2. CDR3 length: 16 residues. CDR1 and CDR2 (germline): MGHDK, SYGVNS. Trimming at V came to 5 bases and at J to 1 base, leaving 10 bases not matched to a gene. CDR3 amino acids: CASSFPISGGQETQYF. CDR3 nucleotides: TGTGCCAGCAGTTTCCCAATTTCGGGAGGCCAAGAGACCCAGTACTTC.

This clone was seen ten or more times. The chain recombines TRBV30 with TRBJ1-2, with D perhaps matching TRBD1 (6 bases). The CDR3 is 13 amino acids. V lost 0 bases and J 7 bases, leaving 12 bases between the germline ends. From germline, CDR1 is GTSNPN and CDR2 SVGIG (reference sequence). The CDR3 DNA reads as TGTGCCTGGAGTGTACAGGGTATTAGTGGCTACACCTTC. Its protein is CAWSVQGISGYTF.

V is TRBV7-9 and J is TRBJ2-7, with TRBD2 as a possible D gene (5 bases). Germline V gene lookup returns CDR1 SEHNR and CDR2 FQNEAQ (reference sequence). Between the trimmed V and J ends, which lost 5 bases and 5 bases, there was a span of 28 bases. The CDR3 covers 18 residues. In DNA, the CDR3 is TGTGCCAGCAGCCCCGTGGAGGTAACCATAAATTATTCCGACGAGCAGTACTTC. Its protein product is CASSPVEVTINYSDEQYF.

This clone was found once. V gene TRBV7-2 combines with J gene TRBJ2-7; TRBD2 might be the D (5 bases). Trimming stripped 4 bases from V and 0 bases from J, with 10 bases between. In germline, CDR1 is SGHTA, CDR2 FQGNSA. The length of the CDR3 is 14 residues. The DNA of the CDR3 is TGTGCCAGCAGCTCAGGACTGCACTCCTACGAGCAGTACTTC. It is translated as CASSSGLHSYEQYF.